One and the same sample provided the 14 T cell receptor beta chains below, sequenced in a study of cytomegalovirus exposure and HLA in healthy donors. Primers: 60 Vbeta forward and 13 Jbeta reverse. Produced via immunoSEQ multiplex PCR; TCRdb's table is partial and in-frame only. The table shows approximately 110,000 clones, with approximately 82% occurring only once. Input material: PBMCs. The origin of the receptors is a man aged 35 to 55 in good health and CMV-seropositive.

This clone turned up a few times. The V gene is TRBV5-1, the J gene TRBJ1-1; 12 bases align to TRBD1. CDR1 and CDR2 (germline): SGHRS, YFSETQ. This CDR3 is built from 14 residues. J lost 8 bases, V lost 3 bases, and 5 bases had no gene match. CDR3 bases: TGCGCCAGCAGCTCCGGGACAGGGGGCCTAGAAGCTTTCTTT. Translated: CASSSGTGGLEAFF.

This clone came up a few times. The V call is TRBV6-1, the J call TRBJ2-7; TRBD1 matches at 8 bases. Trimming cost V 4 bases and J 3 bases; bases outside gene matches: 5. Germline-derived CDR1 and CDR2 are MNHNS and SASEGT. This CDR3 has 14 amino acids. In DNA, the CDR3 is TGTGCCAGCAGTGGTTGGACAGGGATCTACGAGCAGTACTTC. It translates to CASSGWTGIYEQYF.

V usage is TRBV18 and J usage is TRBJ2-3; D is perhaps TRBD1 (6 bases). Germline lookup yields CDR1 KGHSH and CDR2 LQKENI. CDR3 length: 16 amino acids. V dropped 7 bases and J dropped 1 base, with 18 bases sitting between them. The DNA of the CDR3 is TGTGCCAGCTTCGCATACCAGGGGCGCGGCACAGATACGCAGTATTTT. Translated: CASFAYQGRGTDTQYF. Drawing the rest from reference TRBV18 and TRBJ2-3, the complete variable domain is NAGVMQNPRHLVRRRGQEARLRCSPMKGHSHVYWYRQLPEEGLKFMVYLQKENIIDESGMPKERFSAEFPKEGPSILRIQQVVRGDSAAYFCASFAYQGRGTDTQYFGPGTRLTVL.

The J gene is TRBJ2-4, the V gene TRBV21-1; whether TRBD2, the table's D call, matches the DNA was not checked. TRBV21-1 is an annotated pseudogene. The CDR3 has 19 amino acids. The CDR3 spells CASSKGGGAGGLAKNIQYF. For the CDR3, the DNA is TGTGCCAGCAGCAAAGGAGGAGGCGCCGGTGGACTAGCCAAAAACATTCAGTACTTC.

This sequence joins TRBV4-3 and TRBJ1-1; no definite D call. The V end was cut by 0 bases, the J end by 4 bases, with 12 bases between. Germline CDR1 and CDR2: LGHNA and YSLEER. The CDR3 runs to 15 residues. CDR3 protein: CASSQDQALGTEAFF. Here the CDR3 DNA reads TGCGCCAGCAGCCAAGATCAGGCGTTAGGCACTGAAGCTTTCTTT.

This rearrangement joins TRBV14 to TRBJ2-7; TRBD1 aligns across 7 bases. CDR1 SGHDN and CDR2 FVKESK come from the germline V gene. The ends lost 0 bases at V and 3 bases at J; junction bases unmatched: 11. The CDR3 spans 17 residues. The CDR3: CASSQDDRPRGIYEQYF. The CDR3 region has the DNA TGTGCCAGCAGCCAAGATGATAGGCCCAGGGGGATCTACGAGCAGTACTTC.

This chain uses TRBV6-5 with TRBJ2-1; D is unresolved. The germline V gene encodes CDR1 MNHEY and CDR2 SVGAGI. This CDR3 comprises 16 residues. V was cut by 0 bases and J by 2 bases, with 11 bases left in between. CDR3 in DNA: TGTGCCAGCAGTTACTCGGCCGGAGAGGCCTACAATGAGCAGTTCTTC. Protein product: CASSYSAGEAYNEQFF.

This rearrangement joins TRBV7-2 to TRBJ2-1; maybe TRBD2 (5 bases). The CDR3 runs to 15 residues. CDR1 SGHTA and CDR2 FQGNSA come from the germline V gene. Between the trimmed V and J ends, which lost 5 bases and 2 bases, there was a span of 13 bases. The CDR3 reads CASSATSGPYNEQFF. CDR3 nucleotide sequence: TGTGCCAGCAGCGCCACAAGCGGACCCTACAATGAGCAGTTCTTC. Looking up the rest from reference TRBV7-2 and TRBJ2-1 gives the full variable domain: GAGVSQSPSNKVTEKGKDVELRCDPISGHTALYWYRQSLGQGLEFLIYFQGNSAPDKSGLPSDRFSAERTGGSVSTLTIQRTQQEDSAVYLCASSATSGPYNEQFFGPGTRLTVL.

This sequence joins TRBV27 and TRBJ2-7, with 9 bases matching TRBD1. The CDR3 covers 15 residues. Germline loops: CDR1 MNHEY, CDR2 SMNVEV (reference sequence). Germline trimming cut 0 bases from V and 4 bases from J; bases unmatched to any gene: 4. The CDR3 reads CASSLSGQGSYEQYF. CDR3 coding DNA: TGTGCCAGCAGTTTATCGGGACAGGGTAGTTACGAGCAGTACTTC.

The V call is TRBV15, the J call TRBJ2-2, with TRBD2 matching 14 bases. The CDR3 sequence is 16 residues long. V was pared by 4 bases and J by 4 bases, with 2 bases of the junction left unmatched. Germline CDR1 and CDR2: LNHNV and YYDKDF (reference sequence). The CDR3 protein is CATSMGLAGATGELFF. The CDR3 DNA reads as TGTGCCACCAGCATGGGACTAGCGGGAGCCACCGGGGAGCTGTTTTTT.

The sample holds one count of this clone. The genes are TRBV30 and TRBJ2-7; the D is unclear. The CDR3 sequence is 11 residues long. Trimming shortened V by 2 bases and J by 5 bases, and 7 bases separated the two germline ends. Germline V CDR1 and CDR2: GTSNPN, SVGIG (reference sequence). CDR3 sequence (DNA): TGTGCCTGGAGTTTTCCTGACGAGCAGTACTTC. Translating gives CAWSFPDEQYF.

The genes are TRBV7-9 and TRBJ2-2, with 11 bases lining up with TRBD2. The V gene end was trimmed by 3 bases and the J gene end by 4 bases; junction bases not matched to a gene: 7. CDR1 and CDR2 from the germline V gene are SEHNR and FQNEAQ (reference sequence). The CDR3 totals 17 residues. CDR3 DNA sequence: TGTGCCAGCAGCTTTTCACTAGCGGGAGTTCCCACCGGGGAGCTGTTTTTT. It specifies CASSFSLAGVPTGELFF.

The chain couples TRBV6-6 to TRBJ2-7, with TRBD2 identical over 7 bases. V was clipped by 0 bases and J by 6 bases; unmatched bases: 11. The CDR3 runs to 16 residues. CDR1 is MNHNY, CDR2 SVGAGI, per germline (reference sequence). This CDR3 reads CASSYSSPGTTGEQYF. The DNA for the CDR3 is TGTGCCAGCAGTTACTCGAGTCCAGGGACTACGGGCGAGCAGTACTTC.

J is TRBJ2-3 and V is TRBV7-3; 7 bases line up with TRBD2. Germline V gene sequence: CDR1 SGHTA, CDR2 FQGTGA. The CDR3 spans 16 residues. The V and J ends lost 4 bases and 3 bases, in that order; junction bases with no gene match: 10. CDR3 DNA: TGTGCCAGCAGCTCCTCAGGGCGGGGAGGGACAGATACGCAGTATTTT. Translating gives CASSSSGRGGTDTQYF.